The 14 T cell receptor beta chains below come from one sample, sequenced in a study of CD8+ T cells in alopecia areata. RNA was extracted and reverse transcribed into cDNA as the sequencing template. Profiled with immunoSEQ multiplex PCR; TCRdb holds only in-frame clones, not every one. The sample includes roughly 260,000 clones, none of them occurring once. Pooled cutaneous lymph node cells were sorted using CD4, CD8alpha, NKG2D, NKG2ACE and other markers. The sample comprised CD4+ T cells sorted from a lymph node. The origin of the receptors is a C3H/HeJ mouse with alopecia areata. The strain's MHC: H2-k.

About this clone itself: The germline and genes are mouse ones. The read halts 4 residues ahead of the CDR3 end, with the missing end drawn from the germline J gene. The chain employs TRBV5 and TRBJ2-5; TRBD1 matches 7 bases. CDR3 length: 13 residues. Germline V gives CDR1 LGHNA, CDR2 YNLKQL (reference sequence). This CDR3 is CASSPRTGDTQYF. CDR3 DNA (partial): TGTGCCAGCAGCCCTCGGACAGGAGAC.

This clone was seen a few times. Gene and germline names: mouse. The CDR3 end falls 4 residues outside the read, so it is completed with the germline J gene. This sequence joins TRBV13-1 and TRBJ2-5; no firm D call. The length of the CDR3 is 13 residues. The V gene's germline CDR1 is NSHNY and CDR2 SYGAGN. The CDR3: CASSDAPWDTQYF. Partial CDR3 DNA: TGTGCCAGCAGTGATGCACCCTGGGAC.

This clone turned up a few times. Gene names are mouse gene names. The DNA read from the CDR3 is TGTGCCTGGAGTCCACGAGGACTGGGGGATAACTATGCT. Its translation is CAWSPRGLGDNYA. The whole CDR3 protein reads CAWSPRGLGDNYAEQFF. The chain has TRBV31 and TRBJ2-1, with 10 bases that match TRBD2. The read gets to within 4 residues of the CDR3 end, and the germline J gene fills in the rest. The germline V gene encodes CDR1 GKSSPN and CDR2 SITVG. V lost 1 base and J lost 0; bases outside the gene matches: 6. This CDR3 has 17 residues.

This clone has more than one count but fewer than ten. Genes and germline are mouse. CDR3 in amino acids: CTCRDSANTEVFF. CDR3 bases read: TGCACCTGCAGAGACAGTGCAAACACA. The chain combines TRBV1 with TRBJ1-1; D may be TRBD1 (5 bases). The CDR3 goes on 4 residues after the read ends, and that part is filled in from the germline J gene. The CDR3 extends over 13 amino acids. V shed 6 bases and J shed 0 bases, with 8 bases lying between them. CDR1 and CDR2 (germline): NSQYPW, LRSPGD (reference sequence).

This clone was observed a few times. The genes are named according to mouse. Read data end 4 residues before the CDR3 end; the end is taken from the germline J gene. At the DNA level, this CDR3 is encoded by other sequences in the same sample as well. The chain couples TRBV19 to TRBJ2-1, with D possibly being TRBD1 (5 bases). V lost 5 bases and J 0 bases, leaving 6 bases between the germline ends. Germline V gene lookup returns CDR1 FNHDT and CDR2 SITEND (reference sequence). The CDR3 is made up of 13 amino acids. The DNA read from the CDR3 is TGTGCCAGCAGGAGGGGTAACTATGCT. Residues: CASRRGNYA. The entire CDR3 protein reads CASRRGNYAEQFF.

The table lists this clone with a few counts. Mouse gene names apply. This chain's CDR3 is CASSPQGNAEQFF. CDR3 bases read: TGTGCCAGCAGTCCTCAGGGGAATGCT. This chain uses TRBV19 with TRBJ2-1; D may be TRBD1 (6 bases). The read gets to within 4 residues of the CDR3 end, and the germline J gene fills in the rest. The germline V gene has CDR1 FNHDT and CDR2 SITEND (reference sequence). The V end lost 4 bases, the J end lost 5 bases, and 10 bases lay between the germline ends. The CDR3 extends over 13 amino acids. Complete variable domain (other parts from reference TRBV19 and TRBJ2-1): GGIITQTPKFLIGQEGQKLTLKCQQNFNHDTMYWYRQDSGKGLRLIYYSITENDLQKGDLSEGYDASREKKSSFSLTVTSAQKNEMAVFLCASSPQGNAEQFFGPGTRLTVL.

Remarks on this clone: Any gene name here is a mouse gene name. From the germline J gene comes the end of the CDR3, since the read stops 3 residues before it. This chain connects TRBV13-2 to TRBJ1-6; D perhaps matches TRBD1 (6 bases). TRBJ1-6 is an ORF; its function is uncertain. The V gene's germline CDR1 is NNHNN and CDR2 SYGAGS (reference sequence). Trimming shortened V by 3 bases and J by 7 bases, and 8 bases separated the two germline ends. This CDR3 comprises 13 residues. The DNA read from the CDR3 is TGTGCCAGCGGTGGGGACAAAAATTCGCCC. Protein product: CASGGDKNSP. The entire CDR3 reads CASGGDKNSPLYF.

As regards this clone: These gene names are mouse names. The read ends 4 residues before the CDR3 terminus; that terminus is restored from the germline J gene. This rearrangement joins TRBV19 to TRBJ2-3; D remains ambiguous. CDR1 and CDR2 from the germline V gene are FNHDT and SITEND (reference sequence). The CDR3 length is 15 residues. Trimming cost V 2 bases and J 0 bases, with 10 bases left between them. The CDR3 sequence: CASSIPFSSAETLYF. The part of the CDR3 DNA that was read is TGTGCCAGCAGTATTCCCTTTTCTAGTGCAGAA.

As regards this clone: Gene and germline names: mouse. Read sequence stops 4 residues before the CDR3 end, and the germline J gene provides the missing end. The chain combines TRBV1 with TRBJ2-4, with TRBD1 matching 9 bases. CDR3 length equals 16 residues. Germline V gene lookup returns CDR1 NSQYPW and CDR2 LRSPGD (reference sequence). The sequenced part of the CDR3 DNA is TGCACCTGCAGTGCAGATAGCACAGGGGGCGGAAAC. Translation: CTCSADSTGGGN. The CDR3 reads in full as CTCSADSTGGGNTLYF.

Regarding this clone: Here the gene names and germline are mouse. The CDR3 goes on 4 residues after the read ends, and that part is filled in from the germline J gene. This specimen includes other DNA sequences encoding the same CDR3. The V and J genes are TRBV5 and TRBJ2-7, with 7 bases matching TRBD2. This CDR3 is 14 amino acids long. V lost 0 bases, J lost 3 bases, and 2 bases stayed unmatched. In germline, CDR1 is LGHNA, CDR2 YNLKQL (reference sequence). The part of the CDR3 DNA that was read is TGTGCCAGCAGCCAAGATCCTGGGGGCTAT. Translation: CASSQDPGGY. The whole CDR3 sequence is CASSQDPGGYEQYF.

Regarding this clone: Gene names follow the mouse nomenclature. The CDR3 extends 4 residues past the end of the read, so its final part is completed from the germline J gene. This chain links TRBV19 with TRBJ2-5; 11 bases agree with TRBD2. J was trimmed by 2 bases and V by 4 bases; bases with no gene match: 3. This CDR3 spans 15 amino acids. Germline loops: CDR1 FNHDT, CDR2 SITEND (reference sequence). The CDR3 reads CASSRLGGFQDTQYF. CDR3 bases read: TGTGCCAGCAGTCGACTGGGGGGGTTCCAAGAC.

This clone was recorded many times. Germline and genes here are mouse. Sequencing ends 3 residues short of the CDR3 end; the germline J gene provides the rest. The chain uses TRBV19 and TRBJ1-6; possibly TRBD1 for D (5 bases). TRBJ1-6 is placed among ORFs of uncertain function. Germline CDR1 is FNHDT and CDR2 is SITEND (reference sequence). Trimming pared 0 bases from V and 7 bases from J, leaving 11 bases between. This CDR3 region has 15 residues. The sequenced part of the CDR3 DNA is TGTGCCAGCAGTATAGAGAGGGGTAGGAATTCGCCC. Translating it yields CASSIERGRNSP. The full-length CDR3 reads as CASSIERGRNSPLYF.

This clone has more than one count but fewer than ten. Being one base from a much bigger clone, this may be a read error. Gene names follow the mouse nomenclature. Coverage ceases 4 residues before the CDR3 finishes, and the germline J gene fills in the end. The rearrangement links TRBV29 to TRBJ2-5; maybe TRBD1 (6 bases). The CDR3 sequence is 13 residues long. Trimming left V 5 bases short and J 3 bases short, with 9 bases between. The germline V gene has CDR1 MSHET and CDR2 SYDVDS. The CDR3 loop is CASSPGHQDTQYF. Incomplete CDR3 DNA: TGTGCTAGCAGTCCGGGACATCAAGAC.

As to this clone: Mouse names are used for the genes. The CDR3 end falls 4 residues outside the read, so it is completed with the germline J gene. This rearrangement joins TRBV1 to TRBJ2-2; possibly TRBD1 for D (6 bases). V was clipped by 0 bases and J by 0 bases, with 8 bases between them. Germline CDR1 is NSQYPW and CDR2 is LRSPGD (reference sequence). The CDR3 is 16 residues long. CDR3 residues: CTCSADYRANTGQLYF. The DNA read from the CDR3 is TGCACCTGCAGTGCAGATTACAGGGCAAACACCGGG.